The 20 T cell receptor beta chains below come from one sample, sequenced in a study of blood T cell repertoires in COVID-19. The assay was immunoSEQ multiplex PCR, and TCRdb's table has in-frame clones only and misses some. The data show some 240,000 clones, with 75% to 85% seen just once and 2% to 3% held by the top ten. The sequencing sample was made of peripheral blood. These receptors were collected from a woman between 70 and 85 years old with COVID-19, enrolled during active disease.

The chain joins TRBV5-6 to TRBJ2-6, with no clear D. The CDR3 has 17 amino acids. The ends were cut back, 0 bases at V and 0 bases at J, with 10 bases in the middle. The germline CDR1 and CDR2 sequences are SGHDT and YYEEEE. CDR3: CASSLAAVNSGANVLTF. CDR3 bases: TGTGCCAGCAGCTTGGCCGCGGTGAACTCTGGGGCCAACGTCCTGACTTTC. The full variable domain, in which reference TRBV5-6 and TRBJ2-6 provide the parts outside the CDR3, is DAGVTQSPTHLIKTRGQQVTLRCSPKSGHDTVSWYQQALGQGPQFIFQYYEEEERQRGNFPDRFSGHQFPNYSSELNVNALLLGDSALYLCASSLAAVNSGANVLTFGAGSRLTVL.

This clone was recorded once. The CDR3 DNA follows: TGCGCCAGCAGCCTCGGACTAGCGAGCTCCTACAATGAGCAGTTCTTC. Translation gives CASSLGLASSYNEQFF. V is TRBV4-1 and J is TRBJ2-1, with TRBD2 matching over 9 bases. Trimming cost V 4 bases and J 0 bases; bases outside gene matches: 4. The CDR3 contains 16 residues. Germline CDR1 reads MGHRA; CDR2 reads YSYEKL.

This sequence joins TRBV18 and TRBJ2-3; TRBD1 aligns across 7 bases. Looked up from germline, CDR1 is KGHSH and CDR2 is LQKENI. The CDR3 consists of 14 residues. V was clipped by 6 bases and J by 2 bases; unmatched bases: 5. DNA for the CDR3: TGTGCCAGCTCGGGGACAGTCCCCACAGATACGCAGTATTTT. This sequence encodes CASSGTVPTDTQYF.

This chain links TRBV5-1 with TRBJ1-3; 10 positions agree with TRBD1. The CDR3 runs to 16 residues. J gave up 4 bases and V 0 bases, and 4 bases lay outside the gene matches. Germline-derived CDR1 and CDR2 are SGHRS and YFSETQ. CDR3 in amino acids: CASSLEGQGIGNTIYF. In nucleotides, the CDR3 is TGCGCCAGCAGCTTGGAGGGACAGGGGATAGGAAACACCATATATTTT.

The chain is built from TRBV10-3 and TRBJ2-2, with TRBD1 identical over 10 bases. The germline V gene encodes CDR1 ENHRY and CDR2 SYGVKD. J lost 5 bases, V lost 3 bases, and 6 bases had no gene match. CDR3 size: 16 residues. CDR3 protein: CAISEGQGQGTGELFF. In nucleotides, the CDR3 is TGTGCCATCAGTGAAGGTCAGGGACAGGGGACCGGGGAGCTGTTTTTT.

The J gene is TRBJ2-7, the V gene TRBV7-2, with 10 bases matching TRBD2. The junction had 5 bases not matched to a gene; V was cut back by 4 bases and J by 5 bases. Germline CDR1 reads SGHTA; CDR2 reads FQGNSA. The CDR3 has 14 amino acids. In DNA, the CDR3 is TGTGCCAGCAGCTCAATAGCGGGAGGTAACGAGCAGTACTTC. It encodes CASSSIAGGNEQYF.

DNA of the CDR3: TGTGCTAGTGGGCCACAGTACAATGAGCAGTTCTTC. Its translation: CASGPQYNEQFF. This chain joins TRBV12-5 and TRBJ2-1; D remains unclear. There are 12 residues in the CDR3. With 6 bases removed from V and 4 bases from J, the gap between germline ends came to 7 bases. From germline, CDR1 is LGHNT and CDR2 FRNRAP.

V usage is TRBV6-5 and J usage is TRBJ1-3; D may be TRBD1 (6 bases). V was trimmed by 2 bases and J by 0 bases, leaving 8 bases between them. Germline lookup yields CDR1 MNHEY and CDR2 SVGAGI. The CDR3 covers 15 residues. The CDR3 here is CASSYDRSSGNTIYF. In DNA form, the CDR3 reads TGTGCCAGCAGTTACGACAGGAGCTCTGGAAACACCATATATTTT.

V and J are TRBV29-1 and TRBJ1-1; 8 nucleotides match TRBD1. Trimming at V came to 7 bases and at J to 5 bases, leaving 9 bases not matched to a gene. The CDR3 sequence is 13 residues long. In germline, CDR1 is SQVTM, CDR2 ANQGSEA. In DNA, the CDR3 is TGCAGCGCTGCACAGGGGGAAAGAACTGAAGCTTTCTTT. It yields the protein CSAAQGERTEAFF.

The rearrangement uses TRBV9 and TRBJ1-1; D is possibly TRBD1 (6 bases). The V end was cut by 3 bases, the J end by 7 bases, with 13 bases between. There are 13 residues in the CDR3. Germline CDR1 and CDR2: SGDLS and YYNGEE. The CDR3 sequence: CASSGTVRDEAFF. In DNA, the CDR3 is TGTGCCAGCAGCGGGACAGTACGTGATGAAGCTTTCTTT.

V gene TRBV12-3 or TRBV12-4 combines with J gene TRBJ2-1; D may be TRBD1 (5 bases). CDR3 length: 12 residues. The V and J ends lost 11 bases and 8 bases respectively, with 16 bases between them. The CDR3 protein is CAAGPGGDEQFF. The CDR3 DNA reads TGTGCCGCAGGGCCCGGCGGCGATGAGCAGTTCTTC.

This chain connects TRBV6-2 or TRBV6-3 to TRBJ2-7; 8 nucleotides match TRBD2. V shed 6 bases, J shed 4 bases, and the junction held 14 bases outside the gene matches. CDR1 is MNHEY, CDR2 SVGEGT, per germline. CDR3 length: 16 residues. The CDR3 coding sequence is TGTGCCAGCAGCCAACCCGGGGGGGGGTCCCTGTACGAGCAGTACTTC. This encodes CASSQPGGGSLYEQYF.

The rearrangement links TRBV27 to TRBJ2-7; 7 positions match TRBD2. The V and J ends lost 6 bases and 2 bases, in that order; junction bases with no gene match: 10. The CDR3 is made up of 15 amino acids. In germline, CDR1 is MNHEY, CDR2 SMNVEV (reference sequence). CDR3 DNA sequence: TGTGCCAGCAGCCCCCGGGGGGTCGGGCCCTACGAGCAGTACTTC. This encodes CASSPRGVGPYEQYF.

The chain is built from TRBV7-8 and TRBJ1-5; unclear D gene. CDR3 length: 15 amino acids. Germline CDR1 and CDR2: SGHVS and FQNEAQ. Trimming shortened V by 2 bases and J by 4 bases, and 12 bases separated the two germline ends. The CDR3 coding sequence is TGTGCCAGCAGCTTATTCCGGGGAATTAATCAGCCCCAGCATTTT. Translating it yields CASSLFRGINQPQHF.

CDR3 in DNA: TGTGCCAGTAGTACTTCAAGCGGTATCTCCTACGAGCAGTACTTC. Its translation is CASSTSSGISYEQYF. This sequence joins TRBV19 and TRBJ2-7, with D tentatively TRBD2 (5 bases). Germline CDR1 LNHDA, CDR2 SQIVND (reference sequence). The CDR3 runs 15 residues. Trimming cost V 4 bases and J 0 bases, with 13 bases left between them.

The chain joins TRBV19 to TRBJ2-6, with TRBD1 as a possible D gene (6 bases). From germline, CDR1 is LNHDA and CDR2 SQIVND (reference sequence). V lost 7 bases, J lost 1 base, and 14 bases lay in between. CDR3 length: 16 amino acids. The CDR3 loop reads CASTPRGASGANVLTF. Here the CDR3 DNA reads TGTGCCAGTACCCCCAGGGGTGCATCTGGGGCCAACGTCCTGACTTTC.

This clone has just a few counts. The chain has TRBV2 and TRBJ2-2; maybe TRBD1 (6 bases). Trimming took 8 bases from V and 4 from J, leaving 11 bases between them. The CDR3 loop spans 13 amino acids. The germline V gene encodes CDR1 SNHLY and CDR2 FYNNEI. The CDR3 DNA sequence: TGTGCCAGCTGGACAGAGATCACCGGGGAGCTGTTTTTT. Protein: CASWTEITGELFF.

V is TRBV7-9 and J is TRBJ2-3; the match to TRBD1 covers 8 bases. V shed 5 bases, J shed 1 base, and the junction held 8 bases outside the gene matches. The CDR3 totals 16 residues. Germline lookup yields CDR1 SEHNR and CDR2 FQNEAQ (reference sequence). CDR3 region: CASSLPGGVGTDTQYF. CDR3 nucleotides: TGTGCCAGCAGCCTCCCAGGGGGCGTCGGCACAGATACGCAGTATTTT.

This clone was seen once. This chain uses TRBV7-2 with TRBJ1-1; no reliable D call. Germline-derived CDR1 and CDR2 are SGHTA and FQGNSA. The CDR3 has 15 amino acids. V was cut by 4 bases and J by 3 bases, with 15 bases left in between. CDR3 residues: CASSSLVGYDTEAFF. In DNA form, the CDR3 reads TGTGCCAGCAGCTCCCTGGTCGGGTACGACACTGAAGCTTTCTTT.

The genes are TRBV5-4 and TRBJ1-1; 7 bases are a match to TRBD1. The CDR3 runs to 15 residues. Unmatched junction bases numbered 4, after V lost 2 bases and J lost 0 bases. From germline, CDR1 is SGHNT and CDR2 YYREEE (reference sequence). The CDR3 here is CASSFLGQLNTEAFF. The CDR3 DNA reads as TGTGCCAGCAGCTTTCTGGGACAGCTGAACACTGAAGCTTTCTTT.